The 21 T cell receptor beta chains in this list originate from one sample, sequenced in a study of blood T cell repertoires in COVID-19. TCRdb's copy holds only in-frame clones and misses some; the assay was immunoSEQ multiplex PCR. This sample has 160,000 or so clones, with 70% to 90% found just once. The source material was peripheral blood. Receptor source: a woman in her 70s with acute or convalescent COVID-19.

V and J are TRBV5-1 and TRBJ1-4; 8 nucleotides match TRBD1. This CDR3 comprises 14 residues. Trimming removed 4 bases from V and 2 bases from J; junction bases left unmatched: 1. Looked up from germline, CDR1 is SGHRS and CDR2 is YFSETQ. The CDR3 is CASSHRGTNEKLFF. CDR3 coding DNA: TGCGCCAGCAGCCACAGGGGGACTAATGAAAAACTGTTTTTT. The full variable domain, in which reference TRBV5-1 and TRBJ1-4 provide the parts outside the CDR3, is KAGVTQTPRYLIKTRGQQVTLSCSPISGHRSVSWYQQTPGQGLQFLFEYFSETQRNKGNFPGRFSGRQFSNSRSEMNVSTLELGDSALYLCASSHRGTNEKLFFGSGTQLSVL.

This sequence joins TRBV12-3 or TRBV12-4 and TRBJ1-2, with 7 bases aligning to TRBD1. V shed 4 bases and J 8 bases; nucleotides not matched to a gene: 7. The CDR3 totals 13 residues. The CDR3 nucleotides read TGTGCCAGCAGTTCACGCCAGGGGGTCGGCTACACCTTC. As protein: CASSSRQGVGYTF.

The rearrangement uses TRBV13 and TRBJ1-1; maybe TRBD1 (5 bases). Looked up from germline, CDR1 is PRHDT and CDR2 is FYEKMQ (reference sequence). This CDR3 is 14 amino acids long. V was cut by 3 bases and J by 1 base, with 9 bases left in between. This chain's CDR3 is CASSFFTGNTEAFF. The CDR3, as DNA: TGTGCCAGCAGCTTTTTTACAGGGAACACTGAAGCTTTCTTT.

DNA of the CDR3: TGTGCCACCAGCAGTCACAGGGATCGGCAGCCCCAGCATTTT. It specifies CATSSHRDRQPQHF. The J gene is TRBJ1-5, the V gene TRBV15, with a possible D match to TRBD1 (6 bases). CDR3 length equals 14 residues. The ends were cut back, 3 bases at V and 7 bases at J, with 13 bases in the middle. Germline CDR1 is LNHNV and CDR2 is YYDKDF (reference sequence). Together with reference TRBV15 and TRBJ1-5, the CDR3 gives the full variable domain: DAMVIQNPRYQVTQFGKPVTLSCSQTLNHNVMYWYQQKSSQAPKLLFHYYDKDFNNEADTPDNFQSRRPNTSFCFLDIRSPGLGDTAMYLCATSSHRDRQPQHFGDGTRLSIL.

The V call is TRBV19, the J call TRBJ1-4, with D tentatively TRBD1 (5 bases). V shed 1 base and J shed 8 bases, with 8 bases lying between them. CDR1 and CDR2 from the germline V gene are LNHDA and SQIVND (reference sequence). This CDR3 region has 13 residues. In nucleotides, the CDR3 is TGTGCCAGTAGTATAGTTCGGGGGGAAAAACTGTTTTTT. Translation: CASSIVRGEKLFF.

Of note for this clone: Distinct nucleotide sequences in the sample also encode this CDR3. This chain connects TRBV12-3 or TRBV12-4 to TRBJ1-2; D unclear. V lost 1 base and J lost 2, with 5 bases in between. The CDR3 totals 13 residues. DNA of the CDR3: TGTGCCAGCAGTTTAGGTCTCAACTATGGCTACACCTTC. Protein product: CASSLGLNYGYTF.

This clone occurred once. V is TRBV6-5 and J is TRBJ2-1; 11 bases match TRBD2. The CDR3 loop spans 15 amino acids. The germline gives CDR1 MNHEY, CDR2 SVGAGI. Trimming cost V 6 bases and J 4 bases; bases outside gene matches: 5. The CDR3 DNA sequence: TGTGCCAGCAGACCCGGGACTAGCGGATACAATGAGCAGTTCTTC. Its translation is CASRPGTSGYNEQFF.

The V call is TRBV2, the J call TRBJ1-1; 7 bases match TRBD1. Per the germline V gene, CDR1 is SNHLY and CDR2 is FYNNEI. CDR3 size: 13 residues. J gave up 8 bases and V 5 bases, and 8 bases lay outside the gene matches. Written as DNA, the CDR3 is TGTGCCAGCAGTAAACAGGGGACGCTAGAAGCTTTCTTT. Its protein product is CASSKQGTLEAFF.

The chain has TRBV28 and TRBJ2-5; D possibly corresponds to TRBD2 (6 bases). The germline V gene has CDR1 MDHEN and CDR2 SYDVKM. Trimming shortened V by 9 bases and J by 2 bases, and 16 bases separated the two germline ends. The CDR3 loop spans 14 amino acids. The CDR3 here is CASKRTIRQETQYF. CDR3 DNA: TGTGCCAGTAAACGGACTATCAGGCAAGAGACCCAGTACTTC.

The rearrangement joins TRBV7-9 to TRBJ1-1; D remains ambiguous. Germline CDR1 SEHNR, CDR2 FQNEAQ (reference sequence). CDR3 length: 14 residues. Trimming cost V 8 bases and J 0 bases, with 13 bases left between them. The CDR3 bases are TGTGCCAGCCTTCACGCAGGTATGAACACTGAAGCTTTCTTT. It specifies CASLHAGMNTEAFF.

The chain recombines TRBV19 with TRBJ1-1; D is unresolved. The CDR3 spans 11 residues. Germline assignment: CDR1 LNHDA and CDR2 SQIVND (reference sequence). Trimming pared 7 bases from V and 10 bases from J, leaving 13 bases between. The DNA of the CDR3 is TGTGCCAGTACCCTATATAGTCGAGCTTTCTTT. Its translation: CASTLYSRAFF. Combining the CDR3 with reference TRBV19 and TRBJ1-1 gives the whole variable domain DGGITQSPKYLFRKEGQNVTLSCEQNLNHDAMYWYRQDPGQGLRLIYYSQIVNDFQKGDIAEGYSVSREKKESFPLTVTSAQKNPTAFYLCASTLYSRAFFGQGTRLTVV.

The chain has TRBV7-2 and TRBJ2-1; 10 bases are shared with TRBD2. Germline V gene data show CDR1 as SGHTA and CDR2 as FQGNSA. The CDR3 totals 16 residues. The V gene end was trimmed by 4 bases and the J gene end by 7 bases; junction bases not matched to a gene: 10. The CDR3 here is CASSSDAERGGNEQFF. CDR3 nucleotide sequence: TGTGCCAGCAGCTCCGACGCGGAGCGGGGGGGGAATGAGCAGTTCTTC.

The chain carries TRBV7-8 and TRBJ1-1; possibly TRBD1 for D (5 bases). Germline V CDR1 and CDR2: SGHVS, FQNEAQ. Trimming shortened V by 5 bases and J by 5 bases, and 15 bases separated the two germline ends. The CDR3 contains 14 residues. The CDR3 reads CASSTQWGVTEAFF. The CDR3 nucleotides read TGTGCCAGCAGCACCCAGTGGGGGGTTACTGAAGCTTTCTTT.

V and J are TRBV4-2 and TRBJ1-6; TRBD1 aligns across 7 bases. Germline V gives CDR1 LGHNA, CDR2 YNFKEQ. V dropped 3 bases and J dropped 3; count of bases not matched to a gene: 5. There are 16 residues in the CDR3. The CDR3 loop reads CASSQAGTVYNSPLHF. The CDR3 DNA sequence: TGTGCCAGCAGCCAGGCCGGGACAGTCTATAATTCACCCCTCCACTTT.

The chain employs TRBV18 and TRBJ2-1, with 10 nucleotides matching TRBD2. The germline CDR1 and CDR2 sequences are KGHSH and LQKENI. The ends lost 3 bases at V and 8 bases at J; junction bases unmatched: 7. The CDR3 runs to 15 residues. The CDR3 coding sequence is TGTGCCAGCTCACCGGGACTAGCGAGTCGCGATGAGCAGTTCTTC. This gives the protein CASSPGLASRDEQFF. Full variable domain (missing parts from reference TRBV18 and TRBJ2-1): NAGVMQNPRHLVRRRGQEARLRCSPMKGHSHVYWYRQLPEEGLKFMVYLQKENIIDESGMPKERFSAEFPKEGPSILRIQQVVRGDSAAYFCASSPGLASRDEQFFGPGTRLTVL.

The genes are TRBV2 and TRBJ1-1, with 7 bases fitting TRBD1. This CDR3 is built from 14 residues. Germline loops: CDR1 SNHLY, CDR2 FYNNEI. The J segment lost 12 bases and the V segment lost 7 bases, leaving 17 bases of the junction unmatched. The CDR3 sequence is CASTEVPGQSGTFF. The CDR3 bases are TGTGCCAGCACCGAAGTCCCGGGACAGTCCGGAACTTTCTTT.

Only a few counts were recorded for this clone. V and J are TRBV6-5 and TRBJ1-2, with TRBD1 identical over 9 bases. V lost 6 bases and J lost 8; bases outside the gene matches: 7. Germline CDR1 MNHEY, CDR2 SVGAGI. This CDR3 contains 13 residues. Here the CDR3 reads CASRGTGRPGYTF. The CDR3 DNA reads TGTGCCAGCAGGGGGACAGGGCGGCCGGGCTACACCTTC.

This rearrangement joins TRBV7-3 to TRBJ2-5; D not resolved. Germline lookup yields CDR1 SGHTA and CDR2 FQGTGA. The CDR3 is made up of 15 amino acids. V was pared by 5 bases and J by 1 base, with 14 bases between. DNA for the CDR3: TGTGCCAGCAGCCGCTACGCTGTCCCCCAAGAGACCCAGTACTTC. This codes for CASSRYAVPQETQYF.

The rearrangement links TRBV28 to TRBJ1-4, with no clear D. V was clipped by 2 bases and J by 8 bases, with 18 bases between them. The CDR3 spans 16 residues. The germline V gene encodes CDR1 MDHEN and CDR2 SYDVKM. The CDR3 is CASSLPAQAGWEKLFF. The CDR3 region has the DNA TGTGCCAGCAGTTTACCGGCGCAGGCTGGATGGGAAAAACTGTTTTTT.

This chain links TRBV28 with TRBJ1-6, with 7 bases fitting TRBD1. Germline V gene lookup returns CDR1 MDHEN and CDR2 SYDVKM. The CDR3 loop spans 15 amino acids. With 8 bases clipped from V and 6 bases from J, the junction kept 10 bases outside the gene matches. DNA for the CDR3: TGTGCCAGCGCATCACCGGGACAGCTTAATTCACCCCTCCACTTT. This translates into CASASPGQLNSPLHF.

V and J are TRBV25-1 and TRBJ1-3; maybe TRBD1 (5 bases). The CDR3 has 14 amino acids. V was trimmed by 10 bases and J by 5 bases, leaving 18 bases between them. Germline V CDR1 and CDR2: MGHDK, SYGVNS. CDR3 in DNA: TGTGCCACTTCGGACATGGGTAAACGAAACACCATATATTTT. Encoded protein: CATSDMGKRNTIYF.